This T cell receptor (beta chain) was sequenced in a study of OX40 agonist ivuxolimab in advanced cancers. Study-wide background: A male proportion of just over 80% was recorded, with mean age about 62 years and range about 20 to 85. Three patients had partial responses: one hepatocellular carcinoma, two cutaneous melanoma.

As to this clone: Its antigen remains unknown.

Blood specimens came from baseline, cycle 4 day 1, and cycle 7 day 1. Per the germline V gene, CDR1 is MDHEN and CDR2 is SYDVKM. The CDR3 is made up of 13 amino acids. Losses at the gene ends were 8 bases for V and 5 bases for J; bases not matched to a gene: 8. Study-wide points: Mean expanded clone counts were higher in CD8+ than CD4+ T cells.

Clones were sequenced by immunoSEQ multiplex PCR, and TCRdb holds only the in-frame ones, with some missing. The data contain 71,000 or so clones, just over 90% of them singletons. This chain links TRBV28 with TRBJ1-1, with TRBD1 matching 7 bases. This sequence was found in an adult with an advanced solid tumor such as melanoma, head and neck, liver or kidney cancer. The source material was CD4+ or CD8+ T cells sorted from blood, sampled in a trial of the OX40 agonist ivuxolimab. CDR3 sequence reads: CASGRGQRTEAFF. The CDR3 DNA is TGTGCCAGCGGCAGGGGACAGCGGACTGAAGCTTTCTTT.